This T cell receptor (beta chain) emerged from a study of CD8+ T cells in alopecia areata (dated by TCRdb to 2017 to 2018). Broadly, across the study: The treated patients, all with moderate-to-severe alopecia areata, were enrolled in an open-label pilot trial of oral tofacitinib given at 5 to 10 mg twice daily. Tofacitinib was given for 6 to 18 months, followed by 6 months of follow-up off drug to assess delayed response and recurrence. The SALT score, which quantifies the percentage of affected scalp surface area, was used to measure disease severity in treated patients. To study T cell clonal expansion in alopecia areata, the researchers applied high-throughput TCRbeta sequencing to both the C3H/HeJ mouse model and human patients. Human TCRbeta sequencing covered scalp tissue and sorted CD4+ and CD8+ peripheral blood T cells from patchy and totalis/universalis alopecia areata patients and healthy controls. Biopsies were taken from tofacitinib-treated patients at baseline and at 4 and 24 weeks of treatment, and a later scalp biopsy was taken in several of the tofacitinib-treated patients. Scalp clonality was compared across normal scalp (n=4), patchy alopecia areata scalp (n=8), and alopecia totalis/universalis scalp (n=8). The RNA source kit depended on sample type: the PAXgene miRNA kit for fixed scalp, the miRNeasy kit for PBMCs, and the RNeasy kit for mouse skin. immunoSEQ multiplex PCR using 35 Vbeta forward primers and 13 Jbeta reverse primers was used to amplify TCRbeta CDR3 regions. The investigation overall reported the following: TCR sequences shared between patients were less clear than in mice, possibly partly because of HLA diversity in the patient population. Many expanded lesional clones were found to persist in scalp and blood during tofacitinib treatment, and relapse after treatment cessation may be partly explained by this persistence. Scalp clonality and the number of expanded CD8+ clones among the top 100 scalp clones were significantly decreased by tofacitinib. Because the treated cohort was small and had just a single nonresponder, larger studies are needed to establish links between baseline CD8+ expansion and response. Scalp TCR repertoire analysis is complicated because resident alphabeta T cells in normal human skin are also sequenced, whereas mouse skin is dominated by gammadelta T cells. Higher clonality and more expanded CD8+ clones were observed in lesional scalp than in normal scalp, particularly in alopecia totalis/universalis, a finding suggestive of antigenic drive.

The junction shows trimming of 7 bases on V and 0 bases on J, plus 20 bases between the germline ends. The CDR3, from cysteine to phenylalanine, totals 18 residues. Just CDR3 DNA is preserved here, 54 bases in frame from base 1. From a lookup of the germline V gene, CDR1 and CDR2 are SGHDT and YYEEEE. Libraries came from the immunoSEQ multiplex PCR assay. RNA was extracted from all samples and reverse transcribed into cDNA as template for TCR sequencing. SuperScript III was used for first-strand cDNA synthesis, primed with a 2:1 mix of oligo-dT and random hexamers. A synthetic immune receptor repertoire was used to measure amplification bias, and any remaining bias was corrected computationally. In the authors' own workflow: Raw reads were preprocessed for error removal, and CDR3 was defined according to IMGT conventions as running from the conserved cysteine to phenylalanine. Clonality was calculated as 1 minus Shannon entropy normalized by log2 of the number of productive unique TCRs. Whether each scalp clone was CD4 or CD8 was inferred by checking scalp TCRbeta sequences against the CD4 and CD8 repertoires from sorted blood. As stored in TCRdb, this immuneACCESS dataset retains in-frame rearrangements with V and J assigned. A fraction of the clones does not appear; measured against another copy, unresolved V genes explain less than half of the discrepancy, and the remainder lacks a known reason. That table furnishes V, J and clone size, whereas the DNA furnished D and trimming. This sample has 150,000 to 200,000 clones in its table, and approximately 59% of those were observed once. More than 15% of the sample lies in the top ten.

Interpreted using the paper, the treatment or condition label stands for: oral pan-JAK inhibitor, 5-10 mg twice daily. Lesional scalp punch biopsies and peripheral blood were collected from alopecia areata patients. After PBMCs were isolated by density centrifugation and stained for CD3, CD4 and CD8, a FACSAria was used to sort CD4+ and CD8+ T cells. Concerning this clone: What antigen it recognizes has not been identified. Qualities for individual bases were not recorded, and no much larger clone is one base off.

The chain uses TRBV5-6 and TRBJ2-6; TRBD1 is possibly the D segment (5 matching bases). The source material was CD4+ T cells sorted from blood, sampled at approximately week 61, from a patient treated with tofacitinib. The receptor was derived from a human donor with alopecia areata. The CDR3 sequence is CASGQFGRANSGANVLTF. In nucleotides, the sequence is TGTGCCAGCGGGCAATTTGGCAGGGCCAACTCTGGGGCCAACGTCCTGACTTTC.